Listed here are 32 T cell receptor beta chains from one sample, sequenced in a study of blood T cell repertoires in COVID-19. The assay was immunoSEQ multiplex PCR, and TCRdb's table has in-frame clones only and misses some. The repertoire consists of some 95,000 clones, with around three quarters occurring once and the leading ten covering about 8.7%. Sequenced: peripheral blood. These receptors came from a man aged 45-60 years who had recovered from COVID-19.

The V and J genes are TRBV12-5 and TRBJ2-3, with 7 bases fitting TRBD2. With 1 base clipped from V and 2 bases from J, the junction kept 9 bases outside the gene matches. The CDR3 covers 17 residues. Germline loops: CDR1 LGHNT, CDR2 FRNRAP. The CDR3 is CASGLDLSGVLTDTQYF. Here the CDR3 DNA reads TGTGCTAGTGGTTTGGATCTGAGCGGGGTCCTCACAGATACGCAGTATTTT.

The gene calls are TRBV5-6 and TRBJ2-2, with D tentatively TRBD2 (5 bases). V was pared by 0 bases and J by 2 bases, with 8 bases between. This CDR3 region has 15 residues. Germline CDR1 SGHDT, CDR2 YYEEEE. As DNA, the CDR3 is TGTGCCAGCAGCTTGGAAGCGGATAACACCGGGGAGCTGTTTTTT. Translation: CASSLEADNTGELFF.

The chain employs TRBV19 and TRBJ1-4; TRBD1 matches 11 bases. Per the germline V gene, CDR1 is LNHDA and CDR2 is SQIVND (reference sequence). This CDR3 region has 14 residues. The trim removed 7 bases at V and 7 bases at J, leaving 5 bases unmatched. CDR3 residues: CASTGTGGAEKLFF. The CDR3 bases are TGTGCCAGTACCGGGACAGGGGGAGCTGAAAAACTGTTTTTT.

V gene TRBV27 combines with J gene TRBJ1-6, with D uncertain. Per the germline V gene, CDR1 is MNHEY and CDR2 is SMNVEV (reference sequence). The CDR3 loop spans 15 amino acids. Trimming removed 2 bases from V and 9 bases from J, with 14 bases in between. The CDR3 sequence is CASSLKSVPISPLHF. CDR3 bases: TGTGCCAGCAGTTTAAAATCGGTCCCTATTTCACCCCTCCACTTT.

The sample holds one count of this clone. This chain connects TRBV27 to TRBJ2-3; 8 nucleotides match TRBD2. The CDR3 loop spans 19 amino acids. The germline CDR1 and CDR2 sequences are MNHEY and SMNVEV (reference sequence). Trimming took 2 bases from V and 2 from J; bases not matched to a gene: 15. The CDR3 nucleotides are TGTGCCAGCAGTTTAATGTTTTTAGGGGCGGGAGGTTACACAGATACGCAGTATTTT. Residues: CASSLMFLGAGGYTDTQYF.

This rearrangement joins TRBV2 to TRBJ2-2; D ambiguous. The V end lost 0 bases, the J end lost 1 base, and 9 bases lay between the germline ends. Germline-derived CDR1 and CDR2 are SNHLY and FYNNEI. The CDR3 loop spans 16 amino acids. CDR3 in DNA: TGTGCCAGCAGTGAAGCTACGCGGAGGAACACCGGGGAGCTGTTTTTT. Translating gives CASSEATRRNTGELFF.

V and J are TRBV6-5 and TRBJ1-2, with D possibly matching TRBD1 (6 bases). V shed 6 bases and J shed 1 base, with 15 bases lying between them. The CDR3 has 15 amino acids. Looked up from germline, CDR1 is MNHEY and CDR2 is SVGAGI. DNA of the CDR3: TGTGCCAGCAGGATGGACAGCGAATTTAACTATGGCTACACCTTC. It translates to CASRMDSEFNYGYTF.

In DNA, the CDR3 is TGTGCCAGCAGCTCCGGGCAGGGTTGGGAGACCCAGTACTTC. Encoded protein: CASSSGQGWETQYF. The rearrangement joins TRBV9 to TRBJ2-5; the D gene is possibly TRBD1 (5 bases). The germline V and J ends were trimmed by 4 bases and 5 bases, with 15 bases remaining between them. The germline V gene encodes CDR1 SGDLS and CDR2 YYNGEE. This CDR3 region has 14 residues.

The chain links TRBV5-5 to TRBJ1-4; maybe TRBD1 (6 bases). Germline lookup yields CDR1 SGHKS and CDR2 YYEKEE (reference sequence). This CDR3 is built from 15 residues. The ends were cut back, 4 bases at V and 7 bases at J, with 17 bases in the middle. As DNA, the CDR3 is TGTGCCAGCAGCCAACGCGCCGGGACACCTGAAAAACTGTTTTTT. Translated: CASSQRAGTPEKLFF.

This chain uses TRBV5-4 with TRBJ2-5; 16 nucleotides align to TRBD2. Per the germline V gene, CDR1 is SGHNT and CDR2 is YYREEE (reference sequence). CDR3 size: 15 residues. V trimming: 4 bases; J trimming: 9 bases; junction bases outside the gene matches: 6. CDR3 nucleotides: TGTGCCAGCAGCCGCTCGGGACTAGCGGGAGGGGCCCAGTACTTC. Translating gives CASSRSGLAGGAQYF. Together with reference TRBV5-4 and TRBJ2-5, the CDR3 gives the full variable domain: ETGVTQSPTHLIKTRGQQVTLRCSSQSGHNTVSWYQQALGQGPQFIFQYYREEENGRGNFPPRFSGLQFPNYSSELNVNALELDDSALYLCASSRSGLAGGAQYFGPGTRLLVL.

CDR3 nucleotide sequence: TGTGCCAGCAGTTTATCAGGGGCCGAAGCTTTCTTT. It encodes CASSLSGAEAFF. V is TRBV12-3 or TRBV12-4 and J is TRBJ1-1; possible D gene TRBD1, 6 bases. The V end was cut by 2 bases, the J end by 8 bases, with 9 bases between. The length of the CDR3 is 12 residues.

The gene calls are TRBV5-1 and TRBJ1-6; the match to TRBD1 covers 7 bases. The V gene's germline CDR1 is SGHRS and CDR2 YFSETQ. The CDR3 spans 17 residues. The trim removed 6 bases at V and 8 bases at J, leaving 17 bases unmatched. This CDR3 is CASKNTDRDRGHSPLHF. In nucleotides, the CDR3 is TGCGCCAGCAAGAACACCGACCGGGACAGAGGACATTCACCCCTCCACTTT.

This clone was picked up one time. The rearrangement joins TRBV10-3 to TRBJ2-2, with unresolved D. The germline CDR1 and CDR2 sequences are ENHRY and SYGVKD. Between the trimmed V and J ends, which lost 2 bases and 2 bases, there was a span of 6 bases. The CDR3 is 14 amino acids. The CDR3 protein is CAISEPPNTGELFF. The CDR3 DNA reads TGTGCCATCAGTGAGCCCCCAAACACCGGGGAGCTGTTTTTT.

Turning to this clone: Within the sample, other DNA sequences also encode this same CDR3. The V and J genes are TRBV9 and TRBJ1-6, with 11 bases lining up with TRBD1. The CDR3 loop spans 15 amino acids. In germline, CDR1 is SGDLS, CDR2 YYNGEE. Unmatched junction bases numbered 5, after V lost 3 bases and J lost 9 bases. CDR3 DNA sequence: TGTGCCAGCAGCGCCTCCGGACAGGGGGCTTCACCCCTCCACTTT. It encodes CASSASGQGASPLHF. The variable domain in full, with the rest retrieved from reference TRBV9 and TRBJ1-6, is DSGVTQTPKHLITATGQRVTLRCSPRSGDLSVYWYQQSLDQGLQFLIQYYNGEERAKGNILERFSAQQFPDLHSELNLSSLELGDSALYFCASSASGQGASPLHFGNGTRLTVT.

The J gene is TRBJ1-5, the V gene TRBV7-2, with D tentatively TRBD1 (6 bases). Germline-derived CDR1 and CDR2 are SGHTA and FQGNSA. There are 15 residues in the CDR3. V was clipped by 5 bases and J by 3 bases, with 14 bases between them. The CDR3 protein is CASSLDRSLNQPQHF. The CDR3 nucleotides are TGTGCCAGCAGCCTCGACAGGTCTCTCAATCAGCCCCAGCATTTT.

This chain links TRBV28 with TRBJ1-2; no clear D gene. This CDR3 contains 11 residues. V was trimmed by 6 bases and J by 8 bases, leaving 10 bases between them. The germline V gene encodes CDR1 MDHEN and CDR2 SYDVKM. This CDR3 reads CASSFFGGYTF. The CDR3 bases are TGTGCCAGCAGCTTTTTCGGGGGCTACACCTTC.

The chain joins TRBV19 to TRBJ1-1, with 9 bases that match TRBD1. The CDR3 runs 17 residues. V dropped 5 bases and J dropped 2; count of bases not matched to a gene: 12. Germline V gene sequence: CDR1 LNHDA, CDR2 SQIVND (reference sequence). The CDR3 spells CASSRLPGTGSNTEAFF. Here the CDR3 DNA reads TGTGCCAGTAGTCGACTTCCCGGGACAGGGAGCAACACTGAAGCTTTCTTT. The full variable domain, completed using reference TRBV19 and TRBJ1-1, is DGGITQSPKYLFRKEGQNVTLSCEQNLNHDAMYWYRQDPGQGLRLIYYSQIVNDFQKGDIAEGYSVSREKKESFPLTVTSAQKNPTAFYLCASSRLPGTGSNTEAFFGQGTRLTVV.

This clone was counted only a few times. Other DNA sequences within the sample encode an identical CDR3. The CDR3, as DNA: TGTGCCAGCAGCTTGGCAGGTTCCTACGAGCAGTACTTC. It specifies CASSLAGSYEQYF. V and J are TRBV5-4 and TRBJ2-7; D unresolved. The CDR3 is 13 residues long. V lost 0 bases, J lost 1 base, and 5 bases lay in between. In germline, CDR1 is SGHNT, CDR2 YYREEE (reference sequence). Full variable domain (outside the CDR3, taken from reference TRBV5-4 and TRBJ2-7): ETGVTQSPTHLIKTRGQQVTLRCSSQSGHNTVSWYQQALGQGPQFIFQYYREEENGRGNFPPRFSGLQFPNYSSELNVNALELDDSALYLCASSLAGSYEQYFGPGTRLTVT.

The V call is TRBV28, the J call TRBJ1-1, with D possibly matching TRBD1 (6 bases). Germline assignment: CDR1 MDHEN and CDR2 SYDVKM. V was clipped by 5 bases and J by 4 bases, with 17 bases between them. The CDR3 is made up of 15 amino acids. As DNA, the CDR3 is TGTGCCAGCAGTCCCCCCAGGGCAGGGGCCACTGAAGCTTTCTTT. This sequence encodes CASSPPRAGATEAFF.

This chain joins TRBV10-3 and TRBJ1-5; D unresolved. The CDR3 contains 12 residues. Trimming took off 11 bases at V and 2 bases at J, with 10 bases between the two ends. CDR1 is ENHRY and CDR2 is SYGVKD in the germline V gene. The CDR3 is CASTGGNQPQHF. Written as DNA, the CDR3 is TGTGCCTCAACCGGGGGCAATCAGCCCCAGCATTTT.

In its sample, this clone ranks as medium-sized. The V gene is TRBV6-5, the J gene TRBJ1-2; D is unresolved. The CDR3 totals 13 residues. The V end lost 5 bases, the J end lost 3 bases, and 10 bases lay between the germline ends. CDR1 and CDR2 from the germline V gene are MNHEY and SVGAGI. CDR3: CASSNYRDYGYTF. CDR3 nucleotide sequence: TGTGCCAGCAGTAACTATCGGGACTATGGCTACACCTTC.

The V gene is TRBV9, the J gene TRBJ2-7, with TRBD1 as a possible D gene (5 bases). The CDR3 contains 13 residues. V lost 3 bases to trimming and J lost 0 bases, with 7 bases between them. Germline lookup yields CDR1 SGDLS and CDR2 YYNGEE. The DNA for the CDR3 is TGTGCCAGCAGCGGCGACAGCTCCTACGAGCAGTACTTC. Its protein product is CASSGDSSYEQYF.

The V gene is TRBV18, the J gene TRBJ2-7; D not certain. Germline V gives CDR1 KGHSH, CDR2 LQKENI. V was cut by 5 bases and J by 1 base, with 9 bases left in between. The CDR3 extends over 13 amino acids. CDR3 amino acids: CASSEQTSYEQYF. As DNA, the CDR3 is TGTGCCAGCTCAGAACAGACGTCCTACGAGCAGTACTTC.

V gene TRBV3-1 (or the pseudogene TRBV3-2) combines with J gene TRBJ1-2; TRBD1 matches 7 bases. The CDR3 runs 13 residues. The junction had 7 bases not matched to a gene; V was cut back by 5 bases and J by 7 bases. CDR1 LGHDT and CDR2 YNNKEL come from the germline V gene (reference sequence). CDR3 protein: CASSKKQGFGYTF. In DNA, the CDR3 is TGTGCCAGCAGCAAAAAACAGGGGTTTGGCTACACCTTC.

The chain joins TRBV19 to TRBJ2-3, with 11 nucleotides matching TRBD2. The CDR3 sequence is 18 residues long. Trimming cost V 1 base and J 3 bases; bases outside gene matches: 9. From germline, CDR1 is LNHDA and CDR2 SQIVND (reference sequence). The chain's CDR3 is CASSIASPSGGYTDTQYF. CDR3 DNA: TGTGCCAGTAGTATAGCTTCTCCTAGCGGGGGGTATACAGATACGCAGTATTTT.

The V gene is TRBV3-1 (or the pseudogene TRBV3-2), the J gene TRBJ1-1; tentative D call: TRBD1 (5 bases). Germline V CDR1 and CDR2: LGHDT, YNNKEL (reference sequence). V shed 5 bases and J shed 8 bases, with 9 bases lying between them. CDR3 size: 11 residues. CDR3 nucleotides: TGTGCCAGCAGCGAGAACAGGGAAGCTTTCTTT. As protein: CASSENREAFF.

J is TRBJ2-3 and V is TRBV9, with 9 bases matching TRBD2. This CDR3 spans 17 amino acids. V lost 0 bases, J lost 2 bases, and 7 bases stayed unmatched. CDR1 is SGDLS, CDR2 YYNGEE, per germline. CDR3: CASSVVAGGGATDTQYF. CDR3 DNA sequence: TGTGCCAGCAGCGTAGTGGCGGGCGGGGGGGCCACAGATACGCAGTATTTT.

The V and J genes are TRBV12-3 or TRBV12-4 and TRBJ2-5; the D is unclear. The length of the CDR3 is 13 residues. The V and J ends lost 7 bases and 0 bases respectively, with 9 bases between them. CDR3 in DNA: TGTGCCAGCAAGAACGGGTACCAAGAGACCCAGTACTTC. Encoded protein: CASKNGYQETQYF.

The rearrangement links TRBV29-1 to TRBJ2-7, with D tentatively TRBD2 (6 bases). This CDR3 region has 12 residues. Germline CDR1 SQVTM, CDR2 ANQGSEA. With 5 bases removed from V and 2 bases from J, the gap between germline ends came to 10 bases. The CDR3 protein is CSVKGGTYEQYF. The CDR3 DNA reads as TGCAGCGTTAAGGGCGGGACCTACGAGCAGTACTTC.

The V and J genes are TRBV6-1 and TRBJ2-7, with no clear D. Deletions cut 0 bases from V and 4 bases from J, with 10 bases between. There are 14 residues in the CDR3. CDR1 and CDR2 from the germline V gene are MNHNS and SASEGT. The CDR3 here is CASSEALRGYEQYF. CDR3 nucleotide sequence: TGTGCCAGCAGTGAAGCGCTTAGAGGTTACGAGCAGTACTTC.

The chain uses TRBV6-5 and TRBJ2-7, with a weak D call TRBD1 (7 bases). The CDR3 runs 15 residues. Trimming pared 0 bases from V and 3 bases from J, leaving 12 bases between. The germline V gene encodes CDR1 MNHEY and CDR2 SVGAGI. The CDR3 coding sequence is TGTGCCAGCAGTTACTCGCGCGGGACAGTCTACGAGCAGTACTTC. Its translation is CASSYSRGTVYEQYF.

The CDR3 spells CSAEYRDKGTEAFF. CDR3 in DNA: TGCAGCGCCGAGTATAGGGATAAGGGGACTGAAGCTTTCTTT. The V and J genes are TRBV29-1 and TRBJ1-1, with D maybe TRBD1 (5 bases). The CDR3 contains 14 residues. The germline V gene encodes CDR1 SQVTM and CDR2 ANQGSEA. V was cut by 7 bases and J by 5 bases, with 20 bases left in between. Combining the CDR3 with reference TRBV29-1 and TRBJ1-1 gives the whole variable domain SAVISQKPSRDICQRGTSLTIQCQVDSQVTMMFWYRQQPGQSLTLIATANQGSEATYESGFVIDKFPISRPNLTFSTLTVSNMSPEDSSIYLCSAEYRDKGTEAFFGQGTRLTVV.